This T cell receptor beta chain was captured by sequencing in a study of CD8 T cells in ankylosing spondylitis. Study results and limitations: Certain motif variants had earlier been reported in reactive arthritis synovial fluid and blood. Researchers reportedly found disease-linked clones significantly enriched in matched ankylosing spondylitis synovial fluid. Made up of several highly homologous variants, a TCR beta motif appeared characteristic of ankylosing spondylitis blood.

Quantitative 5'-RACE with molecular barcodes produced the TCR beta libraries. Each CDR3 protein is one row after TCRdb ran MiXCR on the 5' RACE reads. The sample lists approximately 200,000 distinct CDR3 sequences, 10% to 15% occurring once. This clonotype has a handful of counts. Its antigen is still unknown. Germline is not matched at one junction end, which may reflect a read error. The CDR3 sequence is 13 residues long. Germline loops: CDR1 MRHNA, CDR2 SNTAGT. Material: blood, either unsorted or a sorted T cell fraction (not recorded which). J is TRBJ1-5 and V is TRBV6-4; no clear D. This sequence originates from a male donor with ankylosing spondylitis or in good health (not recorded which). The CDR3 DNA is TGTGCCAGCAGTGAATCCGGCCGGAGCAAGGGCATTTTT. Translation: CASSESGRSKGIF.